The text below deals with one T cell receptor beta chain. The sample belongs to a study of blood T cell repertoires in COVID-19. Study as a whole: From T cells, B-cell-depleted T cells, or PBMCs came the material, which was cDNA or gDNA.

The method was immunoSEQ multiplex PCR; TCRdb's version includes in-frame clones alone and lacks a portion of them. The table has over 200,000 clones, 70% to 90% seen once; the top ten hold 1.5% to 2%. CDR1 is SGHDN and CDR2 is FVKESK in the germline V gene. The CDR3 extends over 16 amino acids. Germline trimming cut 4 bases from V and 4 bases from J; bases unmatched to any gene: 6. This clonotype originated in a woman aged 45-59 years who had recovered from COVID-19. The rearrangement uses TRBV14 and TRBJ2-1; 11 positions match TRBD2. Sequenced: PBMCs or T cells enriched from blood (not recorded which). CDR3 in amino acids: CASSPLTSGTYNEQFF. DNA of the CDR3: TGTGCCAGCAGCCCCCTGACTAGCGGGACTTACAATGAGCAGTTCTTC.